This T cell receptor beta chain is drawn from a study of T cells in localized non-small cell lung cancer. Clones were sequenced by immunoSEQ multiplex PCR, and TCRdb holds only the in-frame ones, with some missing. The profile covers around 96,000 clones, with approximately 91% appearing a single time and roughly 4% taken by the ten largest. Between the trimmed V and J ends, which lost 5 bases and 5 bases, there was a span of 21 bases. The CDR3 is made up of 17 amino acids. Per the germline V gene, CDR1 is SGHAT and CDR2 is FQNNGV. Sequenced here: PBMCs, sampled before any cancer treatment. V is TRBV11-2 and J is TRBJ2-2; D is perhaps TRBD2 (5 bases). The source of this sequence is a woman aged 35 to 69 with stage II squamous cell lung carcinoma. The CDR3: CASSPEILRARTGELFF. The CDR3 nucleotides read TGTGCCAGCAGCCCTGAAATATTGCGGGCGAGGACCGGGGAGCTGTTTTTT.